A single sample gave rise to the 9 T cell receptor beta chains below, sequenced in a study of cytomegalovirus exposure and HLA in healthy donors. 60 Vbeta and 13 Jbeta primers were used in PCR. This table comes from immunoSEQ multiplex PCR, and its TCRdb copy is limited to in-frame clones, with some not included. This table holds hundreds of thousands of clones, around 79% found once. Source material: PBMCs. These receptors all stem from a girl aged 2 to 9 in good health and CMV-seronegative.

The rearrangement joins TRBV5-1 to TRBJ2-5, with 10 bases fitting TRBD1. CDR1 SGHRS and CDR2 YFSETQ come from the germline V gene. V trimming: 4 bases; J trimming: 5 bases; junction bases outside the gene matches: 5. CDR3 size: 14 residues. This chain's CDR3 is CASSEDRGYETQYF. CDR3 DNA sequence: TGCGCCAGCAGCGAGGACAGGGGGTATGAGACCCAGTACTTC. The full variable domain, with the rest looked up from reference TRBV5-1 and TRBJ2-5, is KAGVTQTPRYLIKTRGQQVTLSCSPISGHRSVSWYQQTPGQGLQFLFEYFSETQRNKGNFPGRFSGRQFSNSRSEMNVSTLELGDSALYLCASSEDRGYETQYFGPGTRLLVL.

This clone appeared a few times. The genes are TRBV5-4 and TRBJ2-2; 7 bases are a match to TRBD2. Germline V CDR1 and CDR2: SGHNT, YYREEE (reference sequence). The junction had 16 bases not matched to a gene; V was cut back by 4 bases and J by 7 bases. The CDR3 runs to 17 residues. The CDR3 protein is CASSPSAGRASRGELFF. CDR3 DNA: TGTGCCAGCAGCCCTTCAGCAGGGAGGGCGTCGCGCGGGGAGCTGTTTTTT. Full variable domain (remainder filled in from reference TRBV5-4 and TRBJ2-2): ETGVTQSPTHLIKTRGQQVTLRCSSQSGHNTVSWYQQALGQGPQFIFQYYREEENGRGNFPPRFSGLQFPNYSSELNVNALELDDSALYLCASSPSAGRASRGELFFGEGSRLTVL.

The chain couples TRBV4-2 to TRBJ2-7; D ambiguous. The CDR3 is 14 amino acids. Germline values: CDR1 LGHNA, CDR2 YNFKEQ. The V end was cut by 5 bases, the J end by 0 bases, with 11 bases between. CDR3 in amino acids: CASSSHSDSYEQYF. The DNA of the CDR3 is TGTGCCAGCAGCTCGCACTCCGACTCCTACGAGCAGTACTTC.

This clone has just one count. The chain carries TRBV2 and TRBJ1-5; 7 bases fit TRBD1. V lost 7 bases, J lost 8 bases, and 14 bases stayed unmatched. Per the germline V gene, CDR1 is SNHLY and CDR2 is FYNNEI. The CDR3 consists of 15 residues. The DNA of the CDR3 is TGTGCCAGCACCCAATCGGGGACAGCATGGGAGCCCCAGCATTTT. Translation: CASTQSGTAWEPQHF.

V and J are TRBV11-3 and TRBJ2-1; tentative D call: TRBD2 (5 bases). The CDR3 is 14 amino acids. The germline V gene has CDR1 SGHNT and CDR2 YENEEA. The germline V and J ends were trimmed by 3 bases and 5 bases, with 11 bases remaining between them. CDR3 nucleotides: TGTGCCAGCAGCTTTGGGAGATCCCACAATGAGCAGTTCTTC. Translation gives CASSFGRSHNEQFF.

The rearrangement links TRBV11-2 to TRBJ1-2, with 8 bases lining up with TRBD1. The trim removed 1 base at V and 8 bases at J, leaving 6 bases unmatched. The length of the CDR3 is 14 residues. Germline-derived CDR1 and CDR2 are SGHAT and FQNNGV. CDR3 loop: CASSLAGGAWGYTF. In DNA form, the CDR3 reads TGTGCCAGCAGCTTAGCAGGGGGCGCTTGGGGCTACACCTTC.

This chain uses TRBV12-2 with TRBJ2-7; the listed D gene, TRBD2, was not tested against the DNA. TRBV12-2 is a listed pseudogene. The CDR3 loop spans 10 amino acids. CDR3 protein: CASRPSEQYF. CDR3 DNA sequence: TGTGCAAGTCGCCCGAGCGAGCAGTACTTC.

This chain joins TRBV7-2 and TRBJ2-7; D is unresolved. This CDR3 contains 12 residues. Trimming took 1 base from V and 3 from J, leaving 4 bases between them. Germline-derived CDR1 and CDR2 are SGHTA and FQGNSA. CDR3 region: CASSLVDYEQYF. The CDR3 DNA sequence: TGTGCCAGCAGCTTAGTAGACTACGAGCAGTACTTC.

In nucleotides, the CDR3 is TGCGCCAGCAGCCAATCGGTCCCAACTAATGAAAAACTGTTTTTT. Translation gives CASSQSVPTNEKLFF. This chain uses TRBV5-1 with TRBJ1-4; D gene ambiguous. The germline V gene has CDR1 SGHRS and CDR2 YFSETQ. The CDR3 runs to 15 residues. V was pared by 4 bases and J by 0 bases, with 10 bases between.